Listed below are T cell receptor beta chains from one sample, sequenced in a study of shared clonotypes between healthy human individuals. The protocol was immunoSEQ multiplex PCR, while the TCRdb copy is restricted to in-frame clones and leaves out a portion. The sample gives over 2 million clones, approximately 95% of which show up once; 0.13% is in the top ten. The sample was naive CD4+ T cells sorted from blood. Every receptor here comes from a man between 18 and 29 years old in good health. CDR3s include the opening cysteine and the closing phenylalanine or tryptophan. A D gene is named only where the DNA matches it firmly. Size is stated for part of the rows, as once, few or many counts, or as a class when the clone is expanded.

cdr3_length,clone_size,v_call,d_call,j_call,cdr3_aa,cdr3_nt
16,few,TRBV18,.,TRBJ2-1,CASSPPNPGVIHEQFF,TGTGCCAGCTCACCACCGAATCCGGGAGTTATCCATGAGCAGTTCTTC
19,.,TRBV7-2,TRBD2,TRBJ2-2,CASSLIAGALLANTGELFF,TGTGCCAGCAGCTTAATAGCGGGAGCCCTATTAGCGAACACCGGGGAGCTGTTTTTT
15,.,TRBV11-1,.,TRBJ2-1,CASSRGGTEYNEQFF,TGTGCCAGCAGCAGGGGCGGGACGGAATACAATGAGCAGTTCTTC
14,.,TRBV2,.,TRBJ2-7,CASQAGQQSYEQYF,TGTGCCAGTCAAGCGGGACAGCAGTCCTACGAGCAGTACTTC
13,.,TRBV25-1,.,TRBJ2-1,CASTSYGQTSQFF,TGTGCCAGCACCTCATACGGGCAGACCTCTCAGTTCTTC
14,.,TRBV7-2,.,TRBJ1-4,CASSLDPLLEKLFF,TGTGCCAGCAGCTTAGATCCACTGCTTGAAAAACTGTTTTTT
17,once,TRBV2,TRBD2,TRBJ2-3,CASSPTSGSRVTDTQYF,TGTGCCAGCTCCCCGACTAGCGGGAGTCGAGTCACAGATACGCAGTATTTT
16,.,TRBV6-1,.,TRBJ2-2,CASSEQGRLNTGELFF,TGTGCCAGCAGTGAACAAGGCAGGCTGAACACCGGGGAGCTGTTTTTT
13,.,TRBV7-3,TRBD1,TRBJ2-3,CASSSTGADTQYF,TGTGCCAGCAGCTCGACAGGGGCAGATACGCAGTATTTT
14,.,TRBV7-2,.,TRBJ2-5,CASSLGGGQETQYF,TGTGCCAGCAGCCTGGGTGGAGGGCAAGAGACCCAGTACTTC
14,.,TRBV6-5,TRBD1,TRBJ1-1,CASSWTGKNTEAFF,TGTGCCAGCAGTTGGACAGGGAAGAACACTGAAGCTTTCTTT
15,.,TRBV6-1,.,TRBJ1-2,CASSEADGQLYGYTF,TGTGCCAGCAGTGAAGCGGACGGACAACTTTATGGCTACACCTTC
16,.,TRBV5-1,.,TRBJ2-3,CASSLALEPSIHTQYF,TGCGCCAGCAGCTTGGCCTTAGAACCCTCGATTCATACGCAGTATTTT
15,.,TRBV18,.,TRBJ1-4,CASSPWTGPSEKLFF,TGTGCCAGCTCACCTTGGACGGGCCCCAGTGAAAAACTGTTTTTT
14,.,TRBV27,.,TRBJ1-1,CASSLRSGSAEAFF,TGTGCCAGCAGTCTAAGGTCTGGTTCGGCTGAAGCTTTCTTT
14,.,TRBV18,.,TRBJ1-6,CASRTAGGGSPLHF,TGTGCCAGCCGAACGGCCGGTGGTGGTTCACCCCTCCACTTT
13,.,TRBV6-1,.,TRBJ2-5,CASSGTPFETQYF,TGTGCCAGCAGTGGGACCCCCTTTGAGACCCAGTACTTC
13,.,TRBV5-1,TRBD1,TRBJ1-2,CASSLEQGYGYTF,TGCGCCAGCAGCTTAGAACAGGGGTATGGCTACACCTTC
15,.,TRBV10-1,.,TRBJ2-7,CASSRGDRLYGEQYF,TGCGCCAGCAGTCGCGGGGACAGACTCTATGGCGAGCAGTACTTC
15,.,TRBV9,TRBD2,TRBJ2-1,CASSLSGSNYNEQFF,TGTGCCAGCAGCCTTAGCGGGAGCAACTACAATGAGCAGTTCTTC
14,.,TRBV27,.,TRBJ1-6,CASSLTRDNSPLHF,TGTGCCAGCAGTTTAACGAGAGATAATTCACCCCTCCACTTT
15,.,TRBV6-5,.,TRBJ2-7,CASSFTGTPSYEQYF,TGTGCCAGCAGCTTTACCGGGACACCCTCCTACGAGCAGTACTTC
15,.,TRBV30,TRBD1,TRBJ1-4,CAWSPQGAGYEKLFF,TGTGCCTGGAGTCCCCAGGGGGCGGGGTATGAAAAACTGTTTTTT
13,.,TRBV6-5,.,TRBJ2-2,CASGTTNTGELFF,TGTGCCAGCGGGACAACGAACACCGGGGAGCTGTTTTTT
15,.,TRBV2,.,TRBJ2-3,CASSEKGLHTDTQYF,TGTGCCAGCAGTGAGAAGGGGCTCCACACAGATACGCAGTATTTT
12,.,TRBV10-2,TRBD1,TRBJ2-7,CASGDRLGEQYF,TGCGCCAGCGGGGACAGGCTCGGCGAGCAGTACTTC
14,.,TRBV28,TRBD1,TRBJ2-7,CASSSPGQLYEQYF,TGTGCCAGCAGTTCCCCGGGACAGCTCTACGAGCAGTACTTC
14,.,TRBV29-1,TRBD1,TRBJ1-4,CSVVDRGTNEKLFF,TGCAGCGTTGTAGACAGGGGGACTAATGAAAAACTGTTTTTT
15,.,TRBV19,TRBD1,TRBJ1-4,CASSAGPGTGEKLFF,TGTGCCAGTAGTGCGGGTCCCGGGACAGGGGAAAAACTGTTTTTT
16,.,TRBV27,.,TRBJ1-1,CASSSGAKKSNTEAFF,TGTGCCAGCAGTTCGGGAGCGAAGAAATCGAACACTGAAGCTTTCTTT
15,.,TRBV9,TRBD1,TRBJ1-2,CASSVGTGEVRGYTF,TGTGCCAGCAGCGTAGGGACAGGGGAAGTTCGGGGCTACACCTTC
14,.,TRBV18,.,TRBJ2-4,CASSPQGRGNIQYF,TGTGCCAGCTCACCTCAGGGTCGGGGAAACATTCAGTACTTC
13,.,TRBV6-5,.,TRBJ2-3,CASTKDGTDTQYF,TGTGCCAGCACAAAAGACGGCACAGATACGCAGTATTTT
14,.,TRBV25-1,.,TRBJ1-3,CASSDQGTGNTIYF,TGTGCCAGCAGTGATCAAGGGACAGGAAACACCATATATTTT
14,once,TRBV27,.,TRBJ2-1,CASSFYKAYNEQFF,TGTGCCAGCAGTTTCTATAAAGCCTACAATGAGCAGTTCTTC
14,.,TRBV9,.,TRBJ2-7,CASSVDGRDYEQYF,TGTGCCAGCAGCGTAGATGGCAGGGATTACGAGCAGTACTTC
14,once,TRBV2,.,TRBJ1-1,CASRTGTVNTEAFF,TGTGCCAGCAGAACCGGCACCGTGAACACTGAAGCTTTCTTT
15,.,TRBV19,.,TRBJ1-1,CASKLFGPTNTEAFF,TGTGCCAGTAAGTTATTTGGTCCGACGAACACTGAAGCTTTCTTT
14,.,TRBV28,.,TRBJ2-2,CASRLIRQPGELFF,TGTGCCAGCCGCCTTATCCGTCAGCCCGGGGAGCTGTTTTTT
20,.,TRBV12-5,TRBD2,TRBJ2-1,CASGSHTGLAGASSYNEQFF,TGTGCTAGTGGTTCCCACACTGGACTAGCGGGTGCCAGCTCCTACAATGAGCAGTTCTTC
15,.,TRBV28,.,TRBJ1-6,CASNAGALGGSPLHF,TGTGCCAGCAACGCTGGGGCCCTGGGGGGTTCACCCCTCCACTTT
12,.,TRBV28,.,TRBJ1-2,CASSNTPYGYTF,TGTGCCAGCAGCAATACCCCTTATGGCTACACCTTC
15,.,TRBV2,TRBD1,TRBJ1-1,CASRRAQQGATEAFF,TGTGCCAGCCGACGCGCCCAACAGGGGGCCACTGAAGCTTTCTTT
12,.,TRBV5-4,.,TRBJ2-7,CASSFDSYEQYF,TGTGCCAGCAGCTTTGACTCTTACGAGCAGTACTTC
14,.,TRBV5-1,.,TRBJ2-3,CASSRRPEADTQYF,TGCGCCAGCAGCCGGAGACCTGAGGCAGATACGCAGTATTTT
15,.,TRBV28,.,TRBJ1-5,CASSTSGQGNQPQHF,TGTGCCAGCAGTACATCGGGACAAGGCAATCAGCCCCAGCATTTT
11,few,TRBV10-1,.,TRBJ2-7,CASSGSYEQYF,TGCGCCAGCAGTGGGTCCTACGAGCAGTACTTC
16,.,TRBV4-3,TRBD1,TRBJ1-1,CASSQTTAGGNTEAFF,TGCGCCAGCAGCCAGACCACGGCAGGGGGAAATACTGAAGCTTTCTTT
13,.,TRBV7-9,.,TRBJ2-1,CASSADLNNEQFF,TGTGCCAGCAGCGCTGACTTGAACAATGAGCAGTTCTTC
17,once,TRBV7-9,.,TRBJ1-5,CASSLGSGTLSNQPQHF,TGTGCCAGCAGCTTAGGCTCCGGGACCCTTAGCAATCAGCCCCAGCATTTT
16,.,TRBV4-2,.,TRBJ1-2,CASSQGPDINHYGYTF,TGTGCCAGCAGCCAAGGCCCAGACATCAACCACTATGGCTACACCTTC
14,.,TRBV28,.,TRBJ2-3,CASSFLDRPDTQYF,TGTGCCAGCAGTTTCCTTGACAGGCCAGATACGCAGTATTTT
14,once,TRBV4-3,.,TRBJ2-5,CASSQDVGTETQYF,TGCGCCAGCAGCCAAGATGTAGGGACCGAGACCCAGTACTTC
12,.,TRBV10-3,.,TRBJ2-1,CAISEGYNEQFF,TGTGCCATCAGTGAAGGTTATAATGAGCAGTTCTTC
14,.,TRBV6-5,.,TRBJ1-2,CASSFLGTDYGYTF,TGTGCCAGCAGTTTCCTCGGGACGGACTATGGCTACACCTTC